Given below is one T cell receptor (beta chain) in context. Germline values: CDR1 PRHDT, CDR2 FYEKMQ (reference sequence). V lost 5 bases to trimming and J lost 4 bases, with 3 bases between them. This CDR3 is 11 amino acids long. Sequenced by immunoSEQ multiplex PCR; TCRdb stores in-frame clones only, minus some. The sample has around 20,000 clones, around 90% seen once. This entry belongs to a study of T cells in localized non-small cell lung cancer. The chain employs TRBV13 and TRBJ2-1; D is uncertain. Sample: peripheral blood, taken before any cancer treatment. This TCR was sampled from a woman aged 40 to 75 with stage I lung adenocarcinoma. The CDR3 loop reads CASSPYNEQFF. The CDR3 DNA reads as TGTGCCAGCAGCCCGTACAATGAGCAGTTCTTC.